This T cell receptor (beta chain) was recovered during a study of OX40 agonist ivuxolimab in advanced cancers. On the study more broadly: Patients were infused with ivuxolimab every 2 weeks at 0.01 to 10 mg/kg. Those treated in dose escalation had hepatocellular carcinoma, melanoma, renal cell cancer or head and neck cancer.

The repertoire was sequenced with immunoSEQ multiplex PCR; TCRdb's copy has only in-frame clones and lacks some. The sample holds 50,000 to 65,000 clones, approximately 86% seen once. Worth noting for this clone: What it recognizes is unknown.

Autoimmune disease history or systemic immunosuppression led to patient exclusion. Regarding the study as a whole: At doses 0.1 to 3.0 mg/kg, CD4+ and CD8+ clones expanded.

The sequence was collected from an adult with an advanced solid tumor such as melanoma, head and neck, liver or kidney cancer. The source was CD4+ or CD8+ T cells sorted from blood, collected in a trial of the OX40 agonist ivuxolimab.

The CDR3 here is CASRGMSQTYGYTF. DNA of the CDR3: TGTGCCAGTAGGGGTATGAGTCAGACCTATGGCTACACCTTC. The rearrangement uses TRBV19 and TRBJ1-2; D is unresolved. CDR1 is LNHDA and CDR2 is SQIVND in the germline V gene (reference sequence). There are 14 residues in the CDR3. V was trimmed by 6 bases and J by 4 bases, leaving 15 bases between them. Using reference TRBV19 and TRBJ1-2 for the parts outside the CDR3, the full variable domain is DGGITQSPKYLFRKEGQNVTLSCEQNLNHDAMYWYRQDPGQGLRLIYYSQIVNDFQKGDIAEGYSVSREKKESFPLTVTSAQKNPTAFYLCASRGMSQTYGYTFGSGTRLTVV.